A selection of T cell receptor beta chains follows, all from one sample in a study of blood T cell repertoires in COVID-19. TCRdb's copy holds only in-frame clones and misses some; the assay was immunoSEQ multiplex PCR. The profile covers about 140,000 clones, with 84% appearing a single time and roughly 3.4% taken by the ten largest. The sample comprised PBMCs or T cells enriched from blood (not recorded which). These TCRs come from a woman between 45 and 65 years old with acute COVID-19. The CDR3 runs from the conserved cysteine through the conserved F or W. The order of the fields is J gene, D gene, clone size, V gene, CDR3 protein, CDR3 DNA. D genes are given only for firm matches. Some rows mark clone size as missing; the rest say once, few, many or name a class of expanded clone.

j_call: TRBJ1-4
d_call: TRBD1
clone_size: .
v_call: TRBV7-9
cdr3_aa: CASSPRDRVEKLFF
cdr3_nt: TGTGCCAGCAGCCCCCGGGACAGGGTTGAAAAACTGTTTTTT

j_call: TRBJ2-1
d_call: .
clone_size: .
v_call: TRBV11-2
cdr3_aa: CASSLEVGEQFF
cdr3_nt: TGTGCCAGCAGCTTAGAGGTCGGTGAGCAGTTCTTC

j_call: TRBJ2-1
d_call: .
clone_size: .
v_call: TRBV4-1
cdr3_aa: CASSQQTSGSYNEQFF
cdr3_nt: TGCGCCAGCAGCCAGCAGACTAGTGGATCCTACAATGAGCAGTTCTTC

j_call: TRBJ2-1
d_call: TRBD2
clone_size: .
v_call: TRBV3-1/TRBV3-2
cdr3_aa: CASSQQAGGPNEQFF
cdr3_nt: TGTGCCAGCAGCCAACAAGCGGGAGGGCCCAATGAGCAGTTCTTC

j_call: TRBJ2-1
d_call: TRBD2
clone_size: .
v_call: TRBV27
cdr3_aa: CASSTLLGNSGGNEQFF
cdr3_nt: TGTGCCAGCAGCACATTACTGGGCAATTCCGGGGGGAATGAGCAGTTCTTC

j_call: TRBJ2-3
d_call: .
clone_size: .
v_call: TRBV2
cdr3_aa: CASTGSSGTDTQYF
cdr3_nt: TGTGCCAGCACGGGGTCCTCGGGCACAGATACGCAGTATTTT

j_call: TRBJ2-1
d_call: .
clone_size: .
v_call: TRBV6-5
cdr3_aa: CASSYSPSYNEQFF
cdr3_nt: TGTGCCAGCAGTTACTCGCCTAGCTACAATGAGCAGTTCTTC

j_call: TRBJ2-1
d_call: TRBD2
clone_size: once
v_call: TRBV7-2
cdr3_aa: CASTPGLAGYNEQFF
cdr3_nt: TGTGCCAGCACCCCAGGGCTAGCGGGATACAATGAGCAGTTCTTC

j_call: TRBJ2-2
d_call: TRBD1
clone_size: few
v_call: TRBV7-3
cdr3_aa: CASSYSDDRGLNGELFF
cdr3_nt: TGTGCCAGCAGCTATTCAGACGACAGGGGGCTGAACGGGGAGCTGTTTTTT

j_call: TRBJ2-3
d_call: .
clone_size: .
v_call: TRBV19
cdr3_aa: CASSKGIGGTDTQYF
cdr3_nt: TGTGCCAGTAGTAAGGGAATAGGGGGCACAGATACGCAGTATTTT

j_call: TRBJ1-1
d_call: .
clone_size: few
v_call: TRBV18
cdr3_aa: CASSPPGGTFNTEAFF
cdr3_nt: TGTGCCAGCTCACCACCGGGGGGGACTTTTAACACTGAAGCTTTCTTT

j_call: TRBJ1-6
d_call: .
clone_size: once
v_call: TRBV30
cdr3_aa: CAWSVRAAGVSYNSPLHF
cdr3_nt: TGTGCCTGGAGTGTACGGGCGGCAGGGGTCTCCTATAATTCACCCCTCCACTTT

j_call: TRBJ1-3
d_call: .
clone_size: .
v_call: TRBV2
cdr3_aa: CASRPGLGNTIYF
cdr3_nt: TGTGCCAGCAGGCCAGGGTTGGGAAACACCATATATTTT

j_call: TRBJ2-7
d_call: TRBD1
clone_size: .
v_call: TRBV5-1
cdr3_aa: CASSPRQGSAYEQYF
cdr3_nt: TGCGCCAGCAGCCCCCGACAGGGGTCCGCCTACGAGCAGTACTTC

j_call: TRBJ1-6
d_call: TRBD1
clone_size: .
v_call: TRBV30
cdr3_aa: CAWRGQGWNVSPLHF
cdr3_nt: TGTGCCTGGAGGGGACAGGGATGGAATGTCTCACCCCTCCACTTT

j_call: TRBJ2-2
d_call: TRBD1
clone_size: .
v_call: TRBV19
cdr3_aa: CASSFETGMTGELFF
cdr3_nt: TGTGCCAGTAGTTTCGAGACAGGGATGACCGGGGAGCTGTTTTTT

j_call: TRBJ2-3
d_call: .
clone_size: .
v_call: TRBV5-1
cdr3_aa: CASSSTQGGLRDTQYF
cdr3_nt: TGCGCCAGCAGCTCAACACAGGGGGGGCTCAGAGATACGCAGTATTTT

j_call: TRBJ1-5
d_call: .
clone_size: once
v_call: TRBV6-2/TRBV6-3
cdr3_aa: CASSPTNREQPQHF
cdr3_nt: TGTGCCAGCAGCCCCACTAACAGGGAACAGCCCCAGCATTTT

j_call: TRBJ1-2
d_call: .
clone_size: .
v_call: TRBV15
cdr3_aa: CATSSRGSGGYTF
cdr3_nt: TGTGCCACCAGCAGTCGTGGGAGTGGGGGCTACACCTTC

j_call: TRBJ1-5
d_call: .
clone_size: .
v_call: TRBV9
cdr3_aa: CASSAVGGSGQPQHF
cdr3_nt: TGTGCCAGCAGCGCGGTGGGGGGATCGGGTCAGCCCCAGCATTTT

j_call: TRBJ1-2
d_call: .
clone_size: .
v_call: TRBV7-9
cdr3_aa: CASSLTGSLSYGYTF
cdr3_nt: TGTGCCAGCAGCTTAACAGGCTCGCTTAGCTATGGCTACACCTTC

j_call: TRBJ2-3
d_call: .
clone_size: .
v_call: TRBV15
cdr3_aa: CATIWRDTQYF
cdr3_nt: TGTGCCACAATATGGAGGGATACGCAGTATTTT

j_call: TRBJ1-5
d_call: .
clone_size: .
v_call: TRBV6-5
cdr3_aa: CASRPGEYSNQPQHF
cdr3_nt: TGTGCCAGCAGACCTGGGGAGTATAGCAATCAGCCCCAGCATTTT

j_call: TRBJ2-7
d_call: .
clone_size: .
v_call: TRBV28
cdr3_aa: CASSLWGPYEQYF
cdr3_nt: TGTGCCAGCAGTTTATGGGGGCCCTACGAGCAGTACTTC